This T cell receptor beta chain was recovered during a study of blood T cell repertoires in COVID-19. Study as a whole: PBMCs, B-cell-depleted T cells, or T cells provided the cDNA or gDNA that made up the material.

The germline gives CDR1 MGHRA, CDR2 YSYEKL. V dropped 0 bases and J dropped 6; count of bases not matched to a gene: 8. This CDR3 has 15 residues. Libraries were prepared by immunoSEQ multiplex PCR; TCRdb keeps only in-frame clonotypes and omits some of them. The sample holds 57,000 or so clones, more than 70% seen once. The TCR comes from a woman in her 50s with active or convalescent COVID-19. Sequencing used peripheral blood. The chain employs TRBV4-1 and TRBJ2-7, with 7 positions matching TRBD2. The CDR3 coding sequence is TGCGCCAGCAGCCAAGAAACGGCGGGAGCTCTCGAGCAGTACTTC. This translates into CASSQETAGALEQYF.